This TCR beta chain was sequenced in a study of cytomegalovirus exposure and HLA in healthy donors. Study in general: A later analysis reported the same platform for the 90 to 150 validation repertoires and the roughly 700 first-cohort repertoires. Broader study findings: Rare TCR sequences dominated, though some public TCRs recurred in many donors. Among TCR beta chains, those listed as cytomegalovirus-associated numbered 164. In vitro confirmation showed three CMV-associated chains to be CMV antigen specific.

CDR3 size: 16 residues. V was clipped by 4 bases and J by 0 bases; unmatched bases: 5. The germline V gene has CDR1 KGHSY and CDR2 FQNENV. In the case of this clone: What it binds is unknown.

The repertoire was sequenced with immunoSEQ multiplex PCR; TCRdb's copy has only in-frame clones and lacks some. The table records approximately 200,000 clones, 84% of them present only once. This clonotype originated in a woman younger than 45 in good health and CMV-seropositive. This chain links TRBV16 with TRBJ2-1; 8 bases map to TRBD2. Material for sequencing was PBMCs. CDR3 DNA: TGTGCCAGCAGCCGACCCGGGACTAGCTCCTACAATGAGCAGTTCTTC. Protein sequence: CASSRPGTSSYNEQFF. Using reference TRBV16 and TRBJ2-1 for the parts outside the CDR3, the full variable domain is GEEVAQTPKHLVRGEGQKAKLYCAPIKGHSYVFWYQQVLKNEFKFLISFQNENVFDETGMPKERFSAKCLPNSPCSLEIQATKLEDSAVYFCASSRPGTSSYNEQFFGPGTRLTVL.